Shown below are 16 T cell receptor beta chains from a single sample sequenced in a study of blood T cell repertoires in COVID-19. This table comes from immunoSEQ multiplex PCR, and its TCRdb copy is limited to in-frame clones, with some not included. This sample has about 110,000 clones; 75% to 90% occur once, and the top ten carry around 8.5%. Sequenced sample: peripheral blood. These receptors all stem from a woman between 35 and 50 years old with acute or convalescent COVID-19.

The chain couples TRBV5-4 to TRBJ1-5; D is perhaps TRBD1 (5 bases). The CDR3 extends over 13 amino acids. With 4 bases removed from V and 7 bases from J, the gap between germline ends came to 12 bases. The germline CDR1 and CDR2 sequences are SGHNT and YYREEE (reference sequence). CDR3 in DNA: TGTGCCAGCAGCAGGGGATTAGACCAGCCCCAGCATTTT. Protein product: CASSRGLDQPQHF.

This clone was observed once. The V gene is TRBV29-1, the J gene TRBJ2-5, with 9 bases identical to TRBD1. The ends lost 6 bases at V and 4 bases at J; junction bases unmatched: 3. This CDR3 has 12 residues. Per the germline V gene, CDR1 is SQVTM and CDR2 is ANQGSEA. The CDR3 nucleotides are TGCAGCGTGACGACAGGGGGAGAGACCCAGTACTTC. Protein product: CSVTTGGETQYF. Full variable domain (missing parts from reference TRBV29-1 and TRBJ2-5): SAVISQKPSRDICQRGTSLTIQCQVDSQVTMMFWYRQQPGQSLTLIATANQGSEATYESGFVIDKFPISRPNLTFSTLTVSNMSPEDSSIYLCSVTTGGETQYFGPGTRLLVL.

The chain couples TRBV7-3 to TRBJ2-6, with 7 bases matching TRBD1. V gave up 5 bases and J gave up 0 bases; unmatched junction bases: 4. This CDR3 has 16 amino acids. CDR1 SGHTA and CDR2 FQGTGA come from the germline V gene. In nucleotides, the CDR3 is TGTGCCAGCAGCCGGGACAGCCTCTCTGGGGCCAACGTCCTGACTTTC. Translation: CASSRDSLSGANVLTF. The whole variable domain, filled in from reference TRBV7-3 and TRBJ2-6, reads GAGVSQTPSNKVTEKGKYVELRCDPISGHTALYWYRQSLGQGPEFLIYFQGTGAADDSGLPNDRFFAVRPEGSVSTLKIQRTERGDSAVYLCASSRDSLSGANVLTFGAGSRLTVL.

This clone was observed a single time. The chain couples TRBV3-1 (or the pseudogene TRBV3-2) to TRBJ2-7, with D uncertain. The length of the CDR3 is 11 residues. CDR1 is LGHDT, CDR2 YNNKEL, per germline (reference sequence). V was trimmed by 5 bases and J by 7 bases, leaving 9 bases between them. For the CDR3, the DNA is TGTGCCAGCAGCTCCACTTGGGAGCAGTACTTC. It translates to CASSSTWEQYF.

The chain links TRBV15 to TRBJ1-2; 7 nucleotides align to TRBD1. CDR1 LNHNV and CDR2 YYDKDF come from the germline V gene (reference sequence). Losses at the gene ends were 1 base for V and 8 bases for J; bases not matched to a gene: 10. The CDR3 sequence is 15 residues long. The CDR3 DNA is TGTGCCACCAGCAGAGGCGGAACAGGGGTGGTCGGCTACACCTTC. Protein sequence: CATSRGGTGVVGYTF. The whole variable domain, filled in from reference TRBV15 and TRBJ1-2, reads DAMVIQNPRYQVTQFGKPVTLSCSQTLNHNVMYWYQQKSSQAPKLLFHYYDKDFNNEADTPDNFQSRRPNTSFCFLDIRSPGLGDTAMYLCATSRGGTGVVGYTFGSGTRLTVV.

The chain couples TRBV12-3 or TRBV12-4 to TRBJ1-2; 7 positions agree with TRBD1. This CDR3 is built from 13 residues. The V gene end was trimmed by 5 bases and the J gene end by 6 bases; junction bases not matched to a gene: 6. The CDR3 sequence is CASSPTGANGYTF. The CDR3 DNA sequence: TGTGCCAGCAGTCCCACAGGGGCGAATGGCTACACCTTC.

This chain joins TRBV7-6 and TRBJ2-2, with 9 bases identical to TRBD1. CDR3 length: 18 residues. Germline V lookup: CDR1 SGHVS, CDR2 FNYEAQ. The J segment lost 4 bases and the V segment lost 3 bases, leaving 12 bases of the junction unmatched. CDR3 nucleotide sequence: TGTGCCAGCAGCTTCGGGACAGGGATCCGCCGGACCACCGGGGAGCTGTTTTTT. It codes for CASSFGTGIRRTTGELFF.

The chain has TRBV5-1 and TRBJ2-1; TRBD2 might be the D (6 bases). The V gene lost 7 bases and the J gene lost 1 base, with 9 bases spanning the gap. This CDR3 contains 13 residues. CDR1 and CDR2 (germline): SGHRS, YFSETQ. The CDR3 spells CASSGESYNEQFF. CDR3 nucleotides: TGCGCCAGCTCGGGGGAGTCCTACAATGAGCAGTTCTTC.

The chain uses TRBV30 and TRBJ1-4; D is perhaps TRBD1 (5 bases). The CDR3 totals 14 residues. Germline V gene sequence: CDR1 GTSNPN, CDR2 SVGIG (reference sequence). V lost 6 bases, J lost 11 bases, and 22 bases lay in between. The CDR3 spells CACWNSGRGLKLFF. CDR3 sequence (DNA): TGTGCCTGCTGGAACTCAGGGAGGGGACTGAAACTGTTTTTT. Filled out from reference TRBV30 and TRBJ1-4, the complete variable domain reads SQTIHQWPATLVQPVGSPLSLECTVEGTSNPNLYWYRQAAGRGLQLLFYSVGIGQISSEVPQNLSASRPQDRQFILSSKKLLLSDSGFYLCACWNSGRGLKLFFGSGTQLSVL.

V gene TRBV19 combines with J gene TRBJ1-3; D might be TRBD1 (5 bases). The length of the CDR3 is 13 residues. Germline CDR1 and CDR2: LNHDA and SQIVND (reference sequence). Trimming took off 10 bases at V and 1 base at J, with 11 bases between the two ends. The CDR3: CATHGGSGNTIYF. The CDR3 DNA is TGTGCCACCCACGGGGGTTCTGGAAACACCATATATTTT.

V and J are TRBV18 and TRBJ1-4; 8 bases align to TRBD1. V shed 3 bases and J 5 bases; nucleotides not matched to a gene: 2. The CDR3 is made up of 14 amino acids. Per germline, CDR1 KGHSH and CDR2 LQKENI. CDR3: CASSPRTGNEKLFF. DNA of the CDR3: TGTGCCAGCTCACCCCGGACAGGGAATGAAAAACTGTTTTTT.

In DNA, the CDR3 is TGTGCCAGTAGTATACCAAACAGGGCTACAACTATCAACTATGGCTACACCTTC. Protein sequence: CASSIPNRATTINYGYTF. The V call is TRBV19, the J call TRBJ1-2; D may be TRBD1 (6 bases). CDR3 length equals 18 residues. V was pared by 2 bases and J by 2 bases, with 21 bases between. Per the germline V gene, CDR1 is LNHDA and CDR2 is SQIVND (reference sequence).

In its sample, this clone was seen a few times. The chain links TRBV21-1 to TRBJ2-1; TRBD2 is the table's D call, not checked against the DNA. TRBV21-1 corresponds to a pseudogene. This CDR3 comprises 16 residues. Written as DNA, the CDR3 is TGTGCCAGCGTGCTGGAGCTAGCGGGGGGGTACAATGAGCAGTTCTTC. This sequence encodes CASVLELAGGYNEQFF.

The chain has TRBV5-1 and TRBJ2-1, with TRBD1 matching 7 bases. V gave up 5 bases and J gave up 2 bases; unmatched junction bases: 7. There are 15 residues in the CDR3. The germline V gene encodes CDR1 SGHRS and CDR2 YFSETQ. The CDR3 bases are TGCGCCAGCAGTCATTCAGGGGGAGCCTACAATGAGCAGTTCTTC. It encodes CASSHSGGAYNEQFF.

This clone came up once. The V call is TRBV2, the J call TRBJ2-2; perhaps TRBD2 as D (5 bases). The CDR3 length is 12 residues. Germline CDR1 is SNHLY and CDR2 is FYNNEI. Trimming left V 8 bases short and J 7 bases short, with 11 bases between. The CDR3 is CASQGSVGELFF. CDR3 in DNA: TGTGCCAGCCAAGGGAGCGTCGGGGAGCTGTTTTTT.

The rearrangement joins TRBV5-6 to TRBJ2-2, with 8 bases fitting TRBD2. This CDR3 spans 16 amino acids. V shed 2 bases, J shed 4 bases, and the junction held 7 bases outside the gene matches. The germline V gene has CDR1 SGHDT and CDR2 YYEEEE. The CDR3 bases are TGTGCCAGCAGCTTAAACGGGGGGGCTGGCACCGGGGAGCTGTTTTTT. Translated, it gives CASSLNGGAGTGELFF.